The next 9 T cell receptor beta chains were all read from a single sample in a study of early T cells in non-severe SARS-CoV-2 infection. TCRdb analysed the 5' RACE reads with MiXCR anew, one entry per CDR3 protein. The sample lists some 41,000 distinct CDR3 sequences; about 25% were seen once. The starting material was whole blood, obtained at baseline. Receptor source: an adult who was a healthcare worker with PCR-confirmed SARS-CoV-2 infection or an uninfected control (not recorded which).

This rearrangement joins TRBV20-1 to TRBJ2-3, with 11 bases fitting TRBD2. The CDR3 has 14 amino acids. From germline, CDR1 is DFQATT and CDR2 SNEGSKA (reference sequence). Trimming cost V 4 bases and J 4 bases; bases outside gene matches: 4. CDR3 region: CSAKASGGPDTQYF. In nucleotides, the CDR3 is TGCAGTGCTAAAGCTAGCGGGGGGCCAGATACGCAGTATTTT.

CDR3 amino acids: CASSLQVRGTEAFF. The CDR3 region has the DNA TGTGCCAGCAGCTTACAGGTGCGGGGCACTGAAGCTTTCTTT. The chain recombines TRBV13 with TRBJ1-1; D not resolved. This CDR3 is built from 14 residues. From germline, CDR1 is PRHDT and CDR2 FYEKMQ (reference sequence). V was trimmed by 2 bases and J by 4 bases, leaving 11 bases between them.

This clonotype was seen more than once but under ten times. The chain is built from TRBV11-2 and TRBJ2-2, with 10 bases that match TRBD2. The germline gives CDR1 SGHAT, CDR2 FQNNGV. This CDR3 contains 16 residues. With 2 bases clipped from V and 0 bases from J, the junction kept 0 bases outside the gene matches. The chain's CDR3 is CASSLLAGANTGELFF. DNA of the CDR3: TGTGCCAGCAGCTTACTAGCGGGGGCGAACACCGGGGAGCTGTTTTTT.

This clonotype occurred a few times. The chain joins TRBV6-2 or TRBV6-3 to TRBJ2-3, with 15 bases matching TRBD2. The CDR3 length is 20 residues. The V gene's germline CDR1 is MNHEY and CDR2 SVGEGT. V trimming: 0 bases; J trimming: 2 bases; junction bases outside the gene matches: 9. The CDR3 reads CASSYSSGTSGGKFTDTQYF. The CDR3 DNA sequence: TGTGCCAGCAGTTACTCAAGTGGGACTAGCGGGGGGAAATTCACAGATACGCAGTATTTT.

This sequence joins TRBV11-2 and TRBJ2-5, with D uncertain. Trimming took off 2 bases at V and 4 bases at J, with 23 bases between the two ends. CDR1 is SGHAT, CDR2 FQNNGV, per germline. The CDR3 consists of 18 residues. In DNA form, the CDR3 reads TGTGCCAGCAGCTTAAGCCCCCGCACGACATATACCATAGAGACCCAGTACTTC. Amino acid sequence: CASSLSPRTTYTIETQYF.

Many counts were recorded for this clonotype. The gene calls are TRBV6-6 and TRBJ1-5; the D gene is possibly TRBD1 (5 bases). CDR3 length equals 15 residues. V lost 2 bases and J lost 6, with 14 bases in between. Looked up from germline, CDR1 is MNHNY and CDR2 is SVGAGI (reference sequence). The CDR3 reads CASSYPSAGRQPQHF. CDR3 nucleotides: TGTGCCAGCAGTTACCCGAGTGCAGGGCGTCAGCCCCAGCATTTT.

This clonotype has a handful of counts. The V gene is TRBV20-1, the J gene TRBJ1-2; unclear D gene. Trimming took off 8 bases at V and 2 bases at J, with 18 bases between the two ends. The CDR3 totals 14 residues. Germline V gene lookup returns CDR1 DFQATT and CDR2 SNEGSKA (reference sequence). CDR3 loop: CSPLLLSGNYGYTF. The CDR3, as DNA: TGCAGTCCTTTACTTCTCAGCGGCAACTATGGCTACACCTTC.

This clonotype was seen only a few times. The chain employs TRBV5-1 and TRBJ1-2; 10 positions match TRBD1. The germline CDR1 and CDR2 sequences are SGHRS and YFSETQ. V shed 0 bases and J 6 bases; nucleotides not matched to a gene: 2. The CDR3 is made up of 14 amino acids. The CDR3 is CASSLAGTGDGYTF. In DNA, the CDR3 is TGCGCCAGCAGCTTGGCCGGGACAGGGGATGGCTACACCTTC. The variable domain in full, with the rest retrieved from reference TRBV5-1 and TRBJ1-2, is KAGVTQTPRYLIKTRGQQVTLSCSPISGHRSVSWYQQTPGQGLQFLFEYFSETQRNKGNFPGRFSGRQFSNSRSEMNVSTLELGDSALYLCASSLAGTGDGYTFGSGTRLTVV.

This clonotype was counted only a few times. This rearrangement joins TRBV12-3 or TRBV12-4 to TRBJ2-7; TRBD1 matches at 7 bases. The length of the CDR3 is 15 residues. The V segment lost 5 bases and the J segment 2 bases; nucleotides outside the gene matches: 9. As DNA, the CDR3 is TGTGCCAGCAGTACCACCGACAGGGCACCCTACGAGCAGTACTTC. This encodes CASSTTDRAPYEQYF.